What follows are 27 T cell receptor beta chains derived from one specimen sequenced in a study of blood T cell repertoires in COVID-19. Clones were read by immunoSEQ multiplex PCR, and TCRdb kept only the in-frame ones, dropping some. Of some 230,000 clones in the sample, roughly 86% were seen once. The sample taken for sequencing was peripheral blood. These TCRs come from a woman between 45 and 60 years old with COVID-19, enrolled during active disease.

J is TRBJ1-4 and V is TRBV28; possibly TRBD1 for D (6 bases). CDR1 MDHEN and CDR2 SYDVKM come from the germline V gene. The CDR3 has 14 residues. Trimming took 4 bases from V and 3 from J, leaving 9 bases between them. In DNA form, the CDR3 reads TGTGCCAGCAGTTCCGGGGGGCCTAATGAAAAACTGTTTTTT. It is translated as CASSSGGPNEKLFF.

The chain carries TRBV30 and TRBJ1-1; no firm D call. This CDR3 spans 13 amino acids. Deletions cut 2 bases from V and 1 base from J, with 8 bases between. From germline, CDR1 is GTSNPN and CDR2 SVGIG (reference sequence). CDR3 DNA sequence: TGTGCCTGGAGTCTCGGAGCGAACACTGAAGCTTTCTTT. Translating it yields CAWSLGANTEAFF.

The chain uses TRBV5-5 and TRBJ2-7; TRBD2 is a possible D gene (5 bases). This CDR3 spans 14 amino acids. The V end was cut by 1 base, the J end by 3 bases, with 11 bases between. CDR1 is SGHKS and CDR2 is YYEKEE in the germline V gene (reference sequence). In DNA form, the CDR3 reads TGTGCCAGCAGCTTGAGGGAGAATTTCTACGAGCAGTACTTC. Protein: CASSLRENFYEQYF.

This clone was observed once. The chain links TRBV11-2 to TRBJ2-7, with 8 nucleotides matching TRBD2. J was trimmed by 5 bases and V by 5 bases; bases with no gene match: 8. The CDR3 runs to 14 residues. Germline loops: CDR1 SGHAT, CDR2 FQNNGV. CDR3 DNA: TGTGCCAGCAGCCCTCGGGGGGGCCAGAACGAGCAGTACTTC. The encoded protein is CASSPRGGQNEQYF. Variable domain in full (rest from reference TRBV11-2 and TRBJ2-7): EAGVAQSPRYKIIEKRQSVAFWCNPISGHATLYWYQQILGQGPKLLIQFQNNGVVDDSQLPKDRFSAERLKGVDSTLKIQPAKLEDSAVYLCASSPRGGQNEQYFGPGTRLTVT.

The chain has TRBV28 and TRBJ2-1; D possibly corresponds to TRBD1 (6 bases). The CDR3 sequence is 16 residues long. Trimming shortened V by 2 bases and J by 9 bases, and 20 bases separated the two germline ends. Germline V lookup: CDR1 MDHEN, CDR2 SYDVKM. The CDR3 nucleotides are TGTGCCAGCAGTTTACACCTCCTCTTACAGGGCGGTGAGCAGTTCTTC. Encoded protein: CASSLHLLLQGGEQFF.

CDR3 nucleotides: TGTGCCAGCAGCTTAGGGCCCACGGGAGAGCTGTTTTTT. Amino acid sequence: CASSLGPTGELFF. V usage is TRBV7-2 and J usage is TRBJ2-2, with D possibly TRBD2 on 5 matching bases. Germline loops: CDR1 SGHTA, CDR2 FQGNSA. V gave up 1 base and J gave up 11 bases, with 11 bases separating them. This CDR3 is 13 amino acids long.

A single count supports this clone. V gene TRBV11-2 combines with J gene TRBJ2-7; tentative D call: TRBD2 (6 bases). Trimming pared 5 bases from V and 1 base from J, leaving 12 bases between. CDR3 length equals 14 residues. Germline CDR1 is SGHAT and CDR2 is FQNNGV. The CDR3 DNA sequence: TGTGCCAGCAGCCCCCGTGGGGGGTCCTACGAGCAGTACGTC. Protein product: CASSPRGGSYEQYV.

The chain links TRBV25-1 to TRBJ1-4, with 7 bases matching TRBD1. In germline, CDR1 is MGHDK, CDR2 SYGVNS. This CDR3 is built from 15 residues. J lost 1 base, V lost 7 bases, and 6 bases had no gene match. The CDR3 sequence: CASKTGVLTNEKLFF. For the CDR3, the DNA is TGTGCCAGCAAAACAGGGGTATTAACTAATGAAAAACTGTTTTTT.

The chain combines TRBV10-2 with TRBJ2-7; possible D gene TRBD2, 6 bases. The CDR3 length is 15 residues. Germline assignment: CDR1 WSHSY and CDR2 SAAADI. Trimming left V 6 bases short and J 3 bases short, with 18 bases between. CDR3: CASRSSGGRGYEQYF. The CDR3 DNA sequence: TGCGCCAGCAGGTCGTCCGGGGGACGGGGCTACGAGCAGTACTTC.

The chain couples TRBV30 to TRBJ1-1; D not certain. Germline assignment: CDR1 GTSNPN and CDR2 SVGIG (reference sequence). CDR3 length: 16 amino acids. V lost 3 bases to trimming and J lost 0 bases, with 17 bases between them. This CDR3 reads CAWRRGGGSVNTEAFF. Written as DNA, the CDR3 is TGTGCCTGGAGACGAGGAGGTGGGTCTGTGAACACTGAAGCTTTCTTT.

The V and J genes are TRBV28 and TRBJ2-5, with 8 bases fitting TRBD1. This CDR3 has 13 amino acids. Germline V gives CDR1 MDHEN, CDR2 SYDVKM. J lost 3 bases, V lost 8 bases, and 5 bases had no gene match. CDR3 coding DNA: TGTGCCAGCCGGGACAGGAATGAAGAGACCCAGTACTTC. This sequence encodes CASRDRNEETQYF.

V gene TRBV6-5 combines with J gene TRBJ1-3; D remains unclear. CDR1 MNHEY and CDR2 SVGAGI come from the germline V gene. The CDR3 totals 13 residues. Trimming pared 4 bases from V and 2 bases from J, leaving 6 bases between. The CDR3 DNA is TGTGCCAGCAGTTTTGACACTGGAAACACCATATATTTT. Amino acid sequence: CASSFDTGNTIYF.

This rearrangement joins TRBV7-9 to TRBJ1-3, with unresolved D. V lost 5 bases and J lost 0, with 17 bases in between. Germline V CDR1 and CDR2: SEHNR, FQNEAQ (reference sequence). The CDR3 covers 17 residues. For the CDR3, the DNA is TGTGCCAGCAGCCCCCGGGGTCAGGTCGACTCTGGAAACACCATATATTTT. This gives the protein CASSPRGQVDSGNTIYF.

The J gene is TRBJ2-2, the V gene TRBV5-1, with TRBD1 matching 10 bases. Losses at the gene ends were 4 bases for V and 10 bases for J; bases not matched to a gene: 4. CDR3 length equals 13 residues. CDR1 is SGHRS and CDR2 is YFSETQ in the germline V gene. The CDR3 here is CASSRDRGVELFF. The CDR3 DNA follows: TGCGCCAGCAGCCGGGACAGGGGAGTGGAGCTGTTTTTT.

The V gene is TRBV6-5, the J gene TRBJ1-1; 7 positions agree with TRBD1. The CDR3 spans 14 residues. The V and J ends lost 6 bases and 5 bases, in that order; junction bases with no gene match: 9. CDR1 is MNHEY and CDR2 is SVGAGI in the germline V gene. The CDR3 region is CASSHRQGQTEAFF. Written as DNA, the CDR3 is TGTGCCAGCAGCCATCGACAGGGTCAGACTGAAGCTTTCTTT.

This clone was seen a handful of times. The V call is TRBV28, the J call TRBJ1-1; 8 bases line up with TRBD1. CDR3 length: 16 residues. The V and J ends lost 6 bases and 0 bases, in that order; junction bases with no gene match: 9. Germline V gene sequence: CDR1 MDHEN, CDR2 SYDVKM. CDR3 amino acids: CASRPRQGTMNTEAFF. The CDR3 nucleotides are TGTGCCAGCAGGCCGCGACAGGGGACAATGAACACTGAAGCTTTCTTT.

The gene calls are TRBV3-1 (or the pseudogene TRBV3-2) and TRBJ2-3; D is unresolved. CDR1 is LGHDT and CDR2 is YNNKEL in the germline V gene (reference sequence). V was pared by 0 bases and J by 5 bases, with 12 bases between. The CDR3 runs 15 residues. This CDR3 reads CASSQDGLVIDTQYF. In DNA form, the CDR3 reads TGTGCCAGCAGCCAAGATGGCCTAGTTATAGATACGCAGTATTTT.

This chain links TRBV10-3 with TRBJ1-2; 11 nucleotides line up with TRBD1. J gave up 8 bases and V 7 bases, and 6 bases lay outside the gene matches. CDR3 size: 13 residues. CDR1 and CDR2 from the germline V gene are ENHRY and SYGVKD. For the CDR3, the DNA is TGTGCCATCAATGGACAGGGGGCAAGGGGCTACACCTTC. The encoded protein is CAINGQGARGYTF.

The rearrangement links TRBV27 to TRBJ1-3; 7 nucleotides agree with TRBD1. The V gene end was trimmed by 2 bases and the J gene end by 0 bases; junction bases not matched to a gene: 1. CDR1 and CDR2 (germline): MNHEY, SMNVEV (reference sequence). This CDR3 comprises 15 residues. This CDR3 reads CASSLQGGSGNTIYF. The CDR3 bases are TGTGCCAGCAGTTTACAGGGGGGCTCTGGAAACACCATATATTTT.

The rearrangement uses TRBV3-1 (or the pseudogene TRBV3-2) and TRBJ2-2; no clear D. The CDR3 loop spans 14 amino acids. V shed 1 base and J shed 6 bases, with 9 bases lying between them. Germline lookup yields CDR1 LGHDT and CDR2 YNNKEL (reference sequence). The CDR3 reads CASSQGGAPGELFF. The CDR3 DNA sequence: TGTGCCAGCAGCCAAGGAGGAGCGCCCGGGGAGCTGTTTTTT.

CDR3 sequence: CASSPGTGMMNTEAFF. CDR3 DNA: TGCGCCAGCAGTCCCGGGACAGGGATGATGAACACTGAAGCTTTCTTT. The chain is built from TRBV5-1 and TRBJ1-1; 9 bases are a match to TRBD1. The junction had 8 bases not matched to a gene; V was cut back by 5 bases and J by 0 bases. The germline V gene has CDR1 SGHRS and CDR2 YFSETQ. This CDR3 comprises 16 residues. The full variable domain, with the rest looked up from reference TRBV5-1 and TRBJ1-1, is KAGVTQTPRYLIKTRGQQVTLSCSPISGHRSVSWYQQTPGQGLQFLFEYFSETQRNKGNFPGRFSGRQFSNSRSEMNVSTLELGDSALYLCASSPGTGMMNTEAFFGQGTRLTVV.

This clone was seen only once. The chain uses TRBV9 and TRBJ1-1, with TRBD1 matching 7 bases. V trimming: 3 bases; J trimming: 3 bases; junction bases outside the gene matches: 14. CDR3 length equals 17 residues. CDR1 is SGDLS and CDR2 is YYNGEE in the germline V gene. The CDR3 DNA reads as TGTGCCAGCAGCGCCCGCCTGACAGGGCTTGGGTACACTGAAGCTTTCTTT. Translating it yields CASSARLTGLGYTEAFF.

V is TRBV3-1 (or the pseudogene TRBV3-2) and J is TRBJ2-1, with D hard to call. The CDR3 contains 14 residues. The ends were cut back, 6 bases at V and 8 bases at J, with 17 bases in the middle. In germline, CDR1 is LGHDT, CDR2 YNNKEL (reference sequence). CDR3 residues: CASRHSLSPDEQFF. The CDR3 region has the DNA TGTGCCAGCAGGCATTCGCTCTCGCCGGATGAGCAGTTCTTC.

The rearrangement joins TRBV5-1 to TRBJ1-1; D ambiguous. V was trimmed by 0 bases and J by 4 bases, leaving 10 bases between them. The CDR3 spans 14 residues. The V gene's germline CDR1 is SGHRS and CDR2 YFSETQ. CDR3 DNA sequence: TGCGCCAGCAGCTTGGTAGACTCGGGCACTGAAGCTTTCTTT. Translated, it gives CASSLVDSGTEAFF.

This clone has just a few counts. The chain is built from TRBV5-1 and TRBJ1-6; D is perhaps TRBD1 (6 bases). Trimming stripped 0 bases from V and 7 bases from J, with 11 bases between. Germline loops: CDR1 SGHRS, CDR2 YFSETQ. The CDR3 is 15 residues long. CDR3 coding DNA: TGCGCCAGCAGCTTGGGTCAGGGGCTAAATTCACCCCTCCACTTT. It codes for CASSLGQGLNSPLHF.

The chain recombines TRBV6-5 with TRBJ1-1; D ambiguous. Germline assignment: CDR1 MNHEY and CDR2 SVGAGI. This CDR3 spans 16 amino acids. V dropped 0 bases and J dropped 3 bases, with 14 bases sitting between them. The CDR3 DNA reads TGTGCCAGCAGTTACTCCACAATTAAGGAGGACACTGAAGCTTTCTTT. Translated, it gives CASSYSTIKEDTEAFF.

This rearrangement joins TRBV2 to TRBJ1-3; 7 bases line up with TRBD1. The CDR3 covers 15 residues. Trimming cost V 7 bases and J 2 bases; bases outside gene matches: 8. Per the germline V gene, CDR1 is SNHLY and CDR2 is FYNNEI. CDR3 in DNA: TGTGCCAGCACCTCAGGGGGACCGACTGGAAACACCATATATTTT. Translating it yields CASTSGGPTGNTIYF. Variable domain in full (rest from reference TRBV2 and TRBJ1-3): EPEVTQTPSHQVTQMGQEVILRCVPISNHLYFYWYRQILGQKVEFLVSFYNNEISEKSEIFDDQFSVERPDGSNFTLKIRSTKLEDSAMYFCASTSGGPTGNTIYFGEGSWLTVV.